These 13 T cell receptor beta chains were all obtained from the same sample, sequenced in a study of molecular identifiers for immune sequencing clone quantification. In TCRdb, the PCR reads were re-called with MiXCR into one record per CDR3 protein. The sample has just under 650,000 distinct CDR3 sequences, just under 20% seen once. Sequencing input: naive CD8+ T cells from blood, with Jurkat cell RNA spiked in. Subset reported: FACS-sorted CD8+CD4-CCR7+CD45RA+ naive T cells. The receptors come from a human donor in good health. Some libraries in this study had Jurkat cell RNA spiked in.

This clonotype was counted at least ten times. The chain couples TRBV2 to TRBJ2-7; TRBD1 agrees at 8 bases. This CDR3 has 15 residues. The germline gives CDR1 SNHLY, CDR2 FYNNEI. V dropped 8 bases and J dropped 3; count of bases not matched to a gene: 12. The CDR3 DNA reads as TGTGCCAGCCTACCCGACAGGGGACACTTCTACGAGCAGTACTTC. This encodes CASLPDRGHFYEQYF.

V gene TRBV27 combines with J gene TRBJ2-7; no firm D call. The V end was cut by 6 bases, the J end by 0 bases, with 15 bases between. Germline lookup yields CDR1 MNHEY and CDR2 SMNVEV (reference sequence). The CDR3 has 15 residues. The CDR3 protein is CASRKGGPLSYEQYF. CDR3 DNA sequence: TGTGCCAGCAGAAAAGGCGGACCCCTCTCCTACGAGCAGTACTTC.

This clonotype has ten or more counts. The genes are TRBV7-9 and TRBJ2-5, with unresolved D. This CDR3 spans 15 amino acids. V lost 1 base, J lost 3 bases, and 12 bases lay in between. The germline CDR1 and CDR2 sequences are SEHNR and FQNEAQ (reference sequence). In DNA form, the CDR3 reads TGTGCCAGCAGCTTAGTAGCCAGTAACAAAGAGACCCAGTACTTC. This translates into CASSLVASNKETQYF.

This chain links TRBV7-9 with TRBJ1-1; D remains ambiguous. Germline CDR1 reads SEHNR; CDR2 reads FQNEAQ (reference sequence). The length of the CDR3 is 11 residues. The V end was cut by 7 bases, the J end by 4 bases, with 7 bases between. CDR3 loop: CASTRSTEAFF. In DNA, the CDR3 is TGTGCCAGCACCCGGAGCACTGAAGCTTTCTTT.

Ten or more counts support this clonotype. The chain links TRBV9 to TRBJ2-7, with 11 bases that match TRBD2. J lost 7 bases, V lost 1 base, and 7 bases had no gene match. This CDR3 is 15 amino acids long. Germline CDR1 reads SGDLS; CDR2 reads YYNGEE. In DNA form, the CDR3 reads TGTGCCAGCAGCGTATGGGCTAGCGGGGGGTCTGAGCAGTACTTC. It yields the protein CASSVWASGGSEQYF.

The table lists this clonotype with a few counts. V usage is TRBV29-1 and J usage is TRBJ2-5; D is unresolved. The ends were cut back, 7 bases at V and 3 bases at J, with 9 bases in the middle. Germline V gene lookup returns CDR1 SQVTM and CDR2 ANQGSEA. This CDR3 spans 11 amino acids. The CDR3 reads CSGLGEETQYF. The CDR3 DNA is TGCAGCGGGCTGGGCGAAGAGACCCAGTACTTC.

This clonotype has at least ten counts. V and J are TRBV25-1 and TRBJ1-6; 8 positions match TRBD1. V lost 2 bases and J lost 7; bases outside the gene matches: 7. In germline, CDR1 is MGHDK, CDR2 SYGVNS. This CDR3 has 16 amino acids. CDR3 protein: CASSELDRDRNSPLHF. The DNA for the CDR3 is TGTGCCAGCAGTGAACTGGACAGGGATCGGAATTCACCCCTCCACTTT. The full variable domain, completed using reference TRBV25-1 and TRBJ1-6, is EADIYQTPRYLVIGTGKKITLECSQTMGHDKMYWYQQDPGMELHLIHYSYGVNSTEKGDLSSESTVSRIRTEHFPLTLESARPSHTSQYLCASSELDRDRNSPLHFGNGTRLTVT.

This clonotype was recorded at least ten times. The chain couples TRBV28 to TRBJ2-3; no firm D call. V lost 1 base and J lost 2, with 16 bases in between. Germline loops: CDR1 MDHEN, CDR2 SYDVKM. The CDR3 loop spans 17 amino acids. The CDR3: CASSLLPRMDSTDTQYF. The CDR3 DNA reads as TGTGCCAGCAGTTTATTGCCGCGTATGGATTCCACAGATACGCAGTATTTT.

This clonotype was recorded a few times. The rearrangement joins TRBV7-9 to TRBJ1-1; D perhaps matches TRBD1 (6 bases). This CDR3 contains 15 residues. Germline V gene data show CDR1 as SEHNR and CDR2 as FQNEAQ (reference sequence). V shed 1 base and J shed 2 bases, with 11 bases lying between them. Written as DNA, the CDR3 is TGTGCCAGCAGCTTAGGCCAGGGGATTAACACTGAAGCTTTCTTT. It is translated as CASSLGQGINTEAFF.

There are a few counts of this clonotype. CDR3: CASSLHGSSYEQYF. The CDR3 bases are TGTGCCAGCAGTTTACATGGGAGCTCCTACGAGCAGTACTTC. The V and J genes are TRBV27 and TRBJ2-7; D may be TRBD2 (5 bases). The CDR3 totals 14 residues. Germline-derived CDR1 and CDR2 are MNHEY and SMNVEV (reference sequence). V was trimmed by 2 bases and J by 0 bases, leaving 8 bases between them.

The table lists this clonotype with many counts. CDR3 sequence reads: CASSPVANQETQYF. The CDR3, as DNA: TGTGCCAGCAGCCCGGTCGCGAACCAAGAGACCCAGTACTTC. The rearrangement uses TRBV5-5 and TRBJ2-5; no clear D. Per the germline V gene, CDR1 is SGHKS and CDR2 is YYEKEE (reference sequence). Trimming removed 4 bases from V and 0 bases from J, with 10 bases in between. The CDR3 has 14 amino acids.

In its sample, this clonotype was seen many times. J is TRBJ1-4 and V is TRBV2; D not resolved. The CDR3 length is 19 residues. Germline V gene data show CDR1 as SNHLY and CDR2 as FYNNEI. Trimming took 3 bases from V and 8 from J, leaving 28 bases between them. The CDR3 loop is CASSDWFPAERLSNEKLFF. The CDR3 DNA sequence: TGTGCCAGCAGTGATTGGTTTCCGGCCGAGAGGCTAAGCAACGAAAAACTGTTTTTT.

This clonotype appeared many times. The V and J genes are TRBV4-3 and TRBJ2-2, with 9 bases aligning to TRBD2. CDR1 is LGHNA and CDR2 is YSLEER in the germline V gene. With V trimmed by 4 bases and J by 1 base, 10 bases remained unmatched. This CDR3 has 18 residues. Written as DNA, the CDR3 is TGCGCCAGCAGCCTGGAGCCTAGCGGGACGGGGAACACCGGGGAGCTGTTTTTT. This gives the protein CASSLEPSGTGNTGELFF.